This T cell receptor (beta chain) was retrieved from a study of blood T cells in healthy people across ages. Study-wide results and caveats: Higher diversity and more naive CD4+ cells were features of long-lived donors, compared to aged donors.

The use of a sample-barcoded 5' primer and a J-beta primer mix characterized a second PCR of roughly 6 to 12 cycles. TCRdb passed the 5' RACE reads through MiXCR, listing each CDR3 protein once. The sample lists under 2 million distinct CDR3 sequences, around 35% occurring once. Each sample yielded at least 6.5 million isolated PBMCs. The CDR3 totals 15 residues. Germline lookup yields CDR1 SGHRS and CDR2 YFSETQ. Concerning this clonotype itself: The antigen remains undetermined. At one end the junction does not follow the germline gene, possibly because of a read error.

V is TRBV5-1 and J is TRBJ2-7; D may match TRBD1 or TRBD2 (5 bases each). The sequenced material came from blood. This TCR was recovered from a woman between 25 and 40 years old in good health. Here the CDR3 DNA reads TGCGCCAGCAGCTCTCGGGACCGCAGCTCCTACGGGCAGTACTTC. The encoded protein is CASSSRDRSSYGQYF.